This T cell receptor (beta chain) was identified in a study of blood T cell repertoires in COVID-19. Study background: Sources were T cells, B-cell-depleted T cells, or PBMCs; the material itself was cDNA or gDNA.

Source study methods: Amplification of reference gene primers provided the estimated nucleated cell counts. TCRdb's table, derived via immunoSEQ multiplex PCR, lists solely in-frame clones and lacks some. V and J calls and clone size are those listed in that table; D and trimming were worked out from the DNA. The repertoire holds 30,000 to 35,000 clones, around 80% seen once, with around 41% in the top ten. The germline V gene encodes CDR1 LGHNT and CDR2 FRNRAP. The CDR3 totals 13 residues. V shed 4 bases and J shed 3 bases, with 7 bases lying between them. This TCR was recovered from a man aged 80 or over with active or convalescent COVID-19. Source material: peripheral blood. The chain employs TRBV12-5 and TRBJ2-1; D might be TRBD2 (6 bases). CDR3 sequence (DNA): TGTGCTAGTGGTTGGGGGGACTACAATGAGCAGTTCTTC. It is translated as CASGWGDYNEQFF.